There are many counts of the clone carrying this T cell receptor (beta chain). Its antigen remains unidentified. The size of this beta chain means little, since it is a stray read in a library made for alpha chains. This specimen comes from a study of spatial heterogeneity in lung cancer. Points from the study as a whole: One measure, the expanded intratumoral alpha and beta TCR count, tracked tumor mutation counts.

This CDR3 has 13 residues. The V gene lost 8 bases and the J gene lost 2 bases, with 12 bases spanning the gap. Germline lookup yields CDR1 ENHRY and CDR2 SYGVKD. TCRdb called the 5' RACE reads again in MiXCR, with one record for every CDR3 protein. Of over 5,500 distinct CDR3 sequences listed, more than 13% are singletons. Sample time point: sample taken at primary tumor resection. The receptor's source is a male donor with early-stage non-small cell lung cancer. The chain recombines TRBV10-3 with TRBJ2-5, with D perhaps given as TRBD1 or TRBD2 (5 bases each). The sequences come from lung tumor tissue, collected at surgery. The CDR3 DNA reads TGTGCCATCGGGGGAACAGCTCAAGAGACCCAGTACTTC. Amino acid sequence: CAIGGTAQETQYF.